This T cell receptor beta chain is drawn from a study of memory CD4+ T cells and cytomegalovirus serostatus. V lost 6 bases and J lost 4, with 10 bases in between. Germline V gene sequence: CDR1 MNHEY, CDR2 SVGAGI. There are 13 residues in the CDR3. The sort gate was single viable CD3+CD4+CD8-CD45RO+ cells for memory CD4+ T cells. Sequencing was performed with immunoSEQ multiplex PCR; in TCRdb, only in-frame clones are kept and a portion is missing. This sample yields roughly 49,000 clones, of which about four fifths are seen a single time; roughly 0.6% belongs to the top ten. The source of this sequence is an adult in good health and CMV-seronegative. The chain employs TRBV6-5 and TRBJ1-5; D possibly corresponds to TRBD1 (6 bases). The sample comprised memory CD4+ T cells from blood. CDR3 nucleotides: TGTGCCAGCAGCGGACAGATAAATCAGCCCCAGCATTTT. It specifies CASSGQINQPQHF.